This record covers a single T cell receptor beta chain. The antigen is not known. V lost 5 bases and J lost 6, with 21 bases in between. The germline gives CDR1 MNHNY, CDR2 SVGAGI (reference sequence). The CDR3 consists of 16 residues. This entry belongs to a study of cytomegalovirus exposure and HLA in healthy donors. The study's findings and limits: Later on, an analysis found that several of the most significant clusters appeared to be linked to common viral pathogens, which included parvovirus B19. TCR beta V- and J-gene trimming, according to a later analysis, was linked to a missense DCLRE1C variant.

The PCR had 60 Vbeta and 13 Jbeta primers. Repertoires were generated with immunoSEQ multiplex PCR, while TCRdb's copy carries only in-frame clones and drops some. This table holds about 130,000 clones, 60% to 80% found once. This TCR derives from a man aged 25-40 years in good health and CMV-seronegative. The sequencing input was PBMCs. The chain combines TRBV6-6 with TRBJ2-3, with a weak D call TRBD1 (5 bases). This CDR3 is CASSPTRAKTSDTQYF. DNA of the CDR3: TGTGCCAGCAGTCCTACCAGGGCCAAAACTTCCGATACGCAGTATTTT.